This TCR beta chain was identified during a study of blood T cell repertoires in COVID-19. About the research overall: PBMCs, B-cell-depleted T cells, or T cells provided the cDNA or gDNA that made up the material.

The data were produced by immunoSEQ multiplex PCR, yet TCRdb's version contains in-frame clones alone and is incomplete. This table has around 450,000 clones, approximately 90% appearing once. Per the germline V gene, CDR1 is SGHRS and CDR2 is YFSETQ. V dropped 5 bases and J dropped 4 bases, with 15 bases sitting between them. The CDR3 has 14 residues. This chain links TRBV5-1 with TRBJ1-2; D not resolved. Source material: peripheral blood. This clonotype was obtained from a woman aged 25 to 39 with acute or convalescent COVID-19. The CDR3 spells CASSQNRRIYGYTF. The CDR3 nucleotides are TGCGCCAGCAGTCAAAATAGGCGGATCTATGGCTACACCTTC.